Following are 18 T cell receptor beta chains from one sample sequenced in a study of blood T cells in healthy people across ages. Together with a sample-barcoded 5' primer, a J-beta primer mix was included in a second PCR lasting about 6 to 12 cycles. A single record per CDR3 protein comes from TCRdb applying MiXCR to the 5' RACE reads. This sample has about 570,000 distinct CDR3 sequences; 27% occur once, and the top ten carry 15% to 20%. The specimen was blood. Receptors originate from a woman in her 70s in good health.

V and J are TRBV2 and TRBJ1-4; 8 positions agree with TRBD1. Unmatched junction bases numbered 3, after V lost 7 bases and J lost 2 bases. CDR1 is SNHLY and CDR2 is FYNNEI in the germline V gene. CDR3 length: 14 amino acids. CDR3 nucleotide sequence: TGTGCCAGCAATCGACAGGGGACTAATGAAAAACTGTTTTTT. Translated, it gives CASNRQGTNEKLFF.

This chain's CDR3 is CASSQYVRGSEQFF. The CDR3 coding sequence is TGCGCCAGCAGCCAATATGTGCGTGGGAGCGAGCAGTTCTTC. This rearrangement joins TRBV4-1 to TRBJ2-1, with TRBD2 as a possible D gene (5 bases). V lost 2 bases and J 10 bases, leaving 15 bases between the germline ends. The CDR3 totals 14 residues. Germline V gives CDR1 MGHRA, CDR2 YSYEKL.

This chain links TRBV5-1 with TRBJ2-3, with TRBD1 matching over 10 bases. The trim removed 4 bases at V and 3 bases at J, leaving 14 bases unmatched. The CDR3 contains 18 residues. CDR1 and CDR2 (germline): SGHRS, YFSETQ. CDR3 residues: CASSLLPRDRGGTDTQYF. The CDR3 nucleotides read TGCGCCAGCAGCCTCCTACCCCGGGACAGGGGTGGAACAGATACGCAGTATTTT. Supplemented by reference TRBV5-1 and TRBJ2-3, the full variable domain reads KAGVTQTPRYLIKTRGQQVTLSCSPISGHRSVSWYQQTPGQGLQFLFEYFSETQRNKGNFPGRFSGRQFSNSRSEMNVSTLELGDSALYLCASSLLPRDRGGTDTQYFGPGTRLTVL.

In its sample, this clonotype was seen once. The rearrangement joins TRBV6-1 to TRBJ1-2; 7 bases map to TRBD1. This CDR3 has 15 residues. CDR1 is MNHNS, CDR2 SASEGT, per germline. With V trimmed by 5 bases and J by 6 bases, 12 bases remained unmatched. CDR3 sequence reads: CASSPGWAGGNGYTF. The CDR3 coding sequence is TGTGCCAGCAGTCCCGGCTGGGCAGGGGGGAATGGCTACACCTTC.

This clonotype was found many times. V usage is TRBV7-2 and J usage is TRBJ2-7; 13 bases fit TRBD2. Germline assignment: CDR1 SGHTA and CDR2 FQGNSA. The CDR3 covers 16 residues. V lost 6 bases and J lost 1; bases outside the gene matches: 6. The CDR3 nucleotides are TGTGCCAGCAGTTTGGGACTAGCGGGATCTTCCTACGAGCAGTACTTC. Protein: CASSLGLAGSSYEQYF.

The rearrangement uses TRBV24-1 and TRBJ2-1; either TRBD1 or TRBD2 may supply D (5 bases each). This CDR3 has 16 amino acids. Germline CDR1 is KGHDR and CDR2 is SFDVKD. V was shortened by 4 bases and J by 4 bases, with 16 bases between the two germline ends. The CDR3 nucleotides are TGTGCCACCAGTGACCCACAGAGGGACGGGTACAATGAGCAGTTCTTC. Amino acids: CATSDPQRDGYNEQFF.

V usage is TRBV7-2 and J usage is TRBJ2-2; TRBD2 aligns across 12 bases. The CDR3 loop spans 16 amino acids. From germline, CDR1 is SGHTA and CDR2 FQGNSA. Unmatched junction bases numbered 6, after V lost 5 bases and J lost 5 bases. CDR3 bases: TGTGCCAGCAGCCTCCTAGCGGGGGGGCAAACCGGGGAGCTGTTTTTT. Translating gives CASSLLAGGQTGELFF.

This clonotype was counted between two and nine times. V gene TRBV10-3 combines with J gene TRBJ2-5; 8 bases align to TRBD2. This CDR3 comprises 14 residues. Germline assignment: CDR1 ENHRY and CDR2 SYGVKD. V lost 10 bases, J lost 5 bases, and 12 bases stayed unmatched. CDR3 DNA sequence: TGTGCCACTGGACTAGCTGGAACTAGGGAGACCCAGTACTTC. Translating it yields CATGLAGTRETQYF.

This clonotype was recorded a few times. The chain couples TRBV6-5 to TRBJ2-7; TRBD1 aligns across 10 bases. Per the germline V gene, CDR1 is MNHEY and CDR2 is SVGAGI. Germline trimming cut 2 bases from V and 7 bases from J; bases unmatched to any gene: 11. The CDR3 has 16 residues. In DNA, the CDR3 is TGTGCCAGCAGTTACCGTCGGGGACAGGGGACGGGGGAGCAGTACTTC. Its protein is CASSYRRGQGTGEQYF.

This clonotype was seen a single time. This chain joins TRBV7-9 and TRBJ2-5, with 9 bases fitting TRBD1. Germline V gives CDR1 SEHNR, CDR2 FQNEAQ (reference sequence). Unmatched junction bases numbered 7, after V lost 5 bases and J lost 3 bases. The CDR3 length is 15 residues. The CDR3 is CASSPGRTGEETQYF. In DNA form, the CDR3 reads TGTGCCAGCAGCCCGGGCAGGACAGGGGAAGAGACCCAGTACTTC.

This clonotype turned up a few times. The CDR3 region is CASTHGGTGSYGYTF. CDR3 sequence (DNA): TGTGCCAGCACCCATGGGGGTACGGGGTCTTATGGCTACACCTTC. The V gene is TRBV6-5, the J gene TRBJ1-2; D might be TRBD1 (5 bases). In germline, CDR1 is MNHEY, CDR2 SVGAGI. This CDR3 has 15 amino acids. V was shortened by 7 bases and J by 5 bases, with 20 bases between the two germline ends.

For the CDR3, the DNA is TGTGCCAGCAGCTTGCGTGCAGGGGGCCGCCTAACTGGGGCCAACGTCCTGACTTTC. Its protein product is CASSLRAGGRLTGANVLTF. V gene TRBV11-1 combines with J gene TRBJ2-6, with 8 bases identical to TRBD1. The CDR3 extends over 19 amino acids. CDR1 SGHAT and CDR2 FQDESV come from the germline V gene (reference sequence). V lost 3 bases and J lost 2; bases outside the gene matches: 12.

Only a few counts were recorded for this clonotype. CDR3 coding DNA: TGCGCCAGCGGCCCCTCCCTCCATGAGACCCAGTACTTC. Its translation is CASGPSLHETQYF. V usage is TRBV5-1 and J usage is TRBJ2-5, with D unclear. Germline V gene data show CDR1 as SGHRS and CDR2 as YFSETQ. The CDR3 is 13 residues long. Trimming left V 7 bases short and J 5 bases short, with 15 bases between.

The CDR3 region has the DNA TGTGCCAGCGCCCGATCAGATACGCAGTATTTT. Translating it yields CASARSDTQYF. The chain joins TRBV6-2 or TRBV6-3 to TRBJ2-3; the D is unclear. Deletions cut 8 bases from V and 4 bases from J, with 7 bases between. There are 11 residues in the CDR3. Per germline, CDR1 MNHEY and CDR2 SVGEGT.

The chain uses TRBV7-2 and TRBJ2-7; D call uncertain. The CDR3 length is 14 residues. CDR1 and CDR2 from the germline V gene are SGHTA and FQGNSA. Trimming cost V 4 bases and J 2 bases, with 12 bases left between them. The CDR3 here is CASSSRRDPYEQYF. In nucleotides, the CDR3 is TGTGCCAGCAGCTCTCGCCGAGATCCCTACGAGCAGTACTTC.

This sequence joins TRBV7-2 and TRBJ2-2, with D tentatively TRBD1 (5 bases). Trimming pared 5 bases from V and 0 bases from J, leaving 10 bases between. From germline, CDR1 is SGHTA and CDR2 FQGNSA. The CDR3 extends over 15 amino acids. The CDR3 nucleotides read TGTGCCAGCAGCGGGCAGGGCACGAACACCGGGGAGCTGTTTTTT. Residues: CASSGQGTNTGELFF.

Comment on this clonotype: Lacking the conserved final phenylalanine or tryptophan, this CDR3 likely reflects a read error. The DNA is left out, because the CDR3 cannot be placed on it with certainty; the CDR3 is given as TCRdb lists it. CDR3 amino acids: CASSLLNEQLL. This rearrangement joins TRBV11-2 to TRBJ2-1. Germline V gene lookup returns CDR1 SGHAT and CDR2 FQNNGV. Termini included, the CDR3 measures 11 amino acids.

The chain uses TRBV4-3 and TRBJ2-2; D gene uncertain. The CDR3 contains 15 residues. Germline CDR1 LGHNA, CDR2 YSLEER. The V end was cut by 1 base, the J end by 0 bases, with 6 bases between. The chain's CDR3 is CASSQAGANTGELFF. The CDR3 bases are TGCGCCAGCAGCCAAGCTGGAGCGAACACCGGGGAGCTGTTTTTT.